Listed below are T cell receptor beta chains from one sample, sequenced in a study of blood T cell repertoires in COVID-19. The data were produced by immunoSEQ multiplex PCR, yet TCRdb's version contains in-frame clones alone and is incomplete. This table has tens of thousands of clones, around 76% appearing once. Sequenced input: peripheral blood. Source of these receptors: a man in his sixties or seventies with active or convalescent COVID-19. The CDR3 runs from the conserved cysteine through the conserved F or W. A D gene is named only where the DNA matches it firmly. Clone sizes are given selectively: once, few, many, or a class where the clone is expanded.

>TRBV6-5|-|-|TRBJ1-1
TGTGCCAGCAGTTACCTGGGAGGGGGGACTGAAGCTTTCTTT
CASSYLGGGTEAFF
>TRBV7-2|-|-|TRBJ1-3
TGTGCCAGCAGCCTACAGGGTTTCGCTGGAAACACCATATATTTT
CASSLQGFAGNTIYF
>TRBV6-5|-|-|TRBJ2-3
TGTGCCAGCACCTCTAACCAAAGAGATACGCAGTATTTT
CASTSNQRDTQYF
>TRBV5-1|-|-|TRBJ2-3
TGCGCCAGCAGCACGGGGTCTAGTGAACAAGATACGCAGTATTTT
CASSTGSSEQDTQYF
>TRBV18|TRBD1|-|TRBJ2-1
TGTGCCAGCTCATCAGGGGGCGTGTCCATAGGTGAGCAGTTCTTC
CASSSGGVSIGEQFF
>TRBV19|-|-|TRBJ2-3
TGTGCCACCCGTGGAGGGCCTTTCACGAATACGCAGTATTTT
CATRGGPFTNTQYF
>TRBV2|-|once|TRBJ1-5
TGTGCCAGCAGTGTAAAGGGAGTTGGGCAGCCCCAGCATTTT
CASSVKGVGQPQHF
>TRBV7-9|-|-|TRBJ1-4
TGTGCCAGCAGTCTAAATGAAAAACTGTTTTTT
CASSLNEKLFF
>TRBV6-5|TRBD2|-|TRBJ2-3
TGTGCCAGCAGCCGGGGACTAGCCACAGATACGCAGTATTTT
CASSRGLATDTQYF
>TRBV15|-|-|TRBJ2-1
TGTGCCACCAGCAGAGGTTACGGCTACAATGAGCAGTTCTTC
CATSRGYGYNEQFF
>TRBV5-4|-|-|TRBJ2-3
TGTGCCAGCAGCTTACAGCCTACAGATACGCAGTATTTT
CASSLQPTDTQYF
>TRBV28|TRBD1|-|TRBJ1-6
TGTGCCAGCAGTTATGACCTAGGGACAGGGACTTGGAATTCACCCCTCCACTTT
CASSYDLGTGTWNSPLHF
>TRBV5-1|-|-|TRBJ2-5
TGCGCCAGCTCCTCGCAGGGTCAAGAGACCCAGTACTTC
CASSSQGQETQYF
>TRBV9|-|-|TRBJ1-3
TGTGCCAGCAGCCCTTATTACTCTGGAAACACCATATATTTT
CASSPYYSGNTIYF
>TRBV19|TRBD2|few|TRBJ2-1
TGTGCCAGTAGCGCCAGGCGGGGGTTAACTTCCGGCAATGAGCAGTTCTTC
CASSARRGLTSGNEQFF
>TRBV6-2/TRBV6-3|-|-|TRBJ1-2
TGTGCCAGCACCCCCCGCCAAGGACAGAGGGGTGGCTACACCTTC
CASTPRQGQRGGYTF
>TRBV7-8|-|-|TRBJ1-1
TGTGCCAGCAGCTTCCAGGATCTCTACACTGAAGCTTTCTTT
CASSFQDLYTEAFF
>TRBV11-2|-|-|TRBJ2-2
TGTGCCGGCGGGACCTTTAACACCGGGGAGCTGTTTTTT
CAGGTFNTGELFF
>TRBV20-1|-|-|TRBJ1-1
TGCAGTGCTAGTCCGGGAACCCCCTACACTGAAGCTTTCTTT
CSASPGTPYTEAFF
>TRBV10-2|-|few|TRBJ2-5
TGCGCCAGCAGGCTGGGGGGGCGGGCAGAGACCCAGTACTTC
CASRLGGRAETQYF
>TRBV2|TRBD2|once|TRBJ2-7
TGTGCCACCCAGGGAGTAGCGGGGAGCTCCTACGAGCAGTACTTC
CATQGVAGSSYEQYF
>TRBV24-1|TRBD1|-|TRBJ2-7
TGTGCCACCTCGCAGGGGGCAGGGTCCGGACAGTACTTC
CATSQGAGSGQYF
>TRBV6-4|-|-|TRBJ2-3
TGTGCCAGCGGGGGGGCCCAAGTAGATACGCAGTATTTT
CASGGAQVDTQYF
>TRBV5-1|-|-|TRBJ1-1
TGCGCCAGCACCATATCGTCGGGGGCTGAAGCTTTCTTT
CASTISSGAEAFF
>TRBV9|-|-|TRBJ1-3
TGTGCCAGCAGCCCGGGGGGGAGGGATCGGAACACCATATATTTT
CASSPGGRDRNTIYF
>TRBV9|-|-|TRBJ1-4
TGTGCCAGCAGCGTAGCTGCGGGTGCAACTAATGAAAAACTGTTTTTT
CASSVAAGATNEKLFF
>TRBV30|-|-|TRBJ1-2
TGTGCCTGGAGTGTACAGGGAATTGGATCTGGCTACACCTTC
CAWSVQGIGSGYTF
>TRBV11-2|-|-|TRBJ1-1
TGTGCCAGCAGCTTAGCGGGGGAAGCTTTCTTT
CASSLAGEAFF
>TRBV5-1|TRBD1|once|TRBJ1-2
TGCGCCAGCAGCTTGGTGGACAGGGGGCGCGGCTACACCTTC
CASSLVDRGRGYTF
>TRBV30|TRBD1|-|TRBJ1-5
TGTGCCTGGGGGACAGGGACGAGCAATCAGCCCCAGCATTTT
CAWGTGTSNQPQHF
>TRBV5-1|-|few|TRBJ2-2
TGCGCCAGCAGCTTGACGGCAGGGGATGTCGGGGAGCTGTTTTTT
CASSLTAGDVGELFF
>TRBV7-9|TRBD2|-|TRBJ2-1
TGTGCCAGCAGCTTAAAACTAGCGGGGGGTTTGGGCGAGGAGCAGTTCTTC
CASSLKLAGGLGEEQFF
>TRBV5-1|-|-|TRBJ2-3
TGCGCCAGCAGCTTGGATCAGAGCACAGATACGCAGTATTTT
CASSLDQSTDTQYF
>TRBV19|-|-|TRBJ1-6
TGTGCCAGTAGTCACCTGGACTCTCGCTCCTATAATTCACCCCTCCACTTT
CASSHLDSRSYNSPLHF
>TRBV3-1/TRBV3-2|TRBD1|-|TRBJ2-7
TGTGCCAGCAGCCAAGAAGAGGGACAGGGCTACGAGCAGTACTTC
CASSQEEGQGYEQYF
>TRBV18|-|-|TRBJ2-7
TGTGCCAGCTCACCCGAGGAGGCCATATCCTCCTACGAGCAGTACTTC
CASSPEEAISSYEQYF
>TRBV5-5|TRBD2|-|TRBJ2-2
TGTGCCAGCAGCTTGCTAGCGGGGGTCGACACCGGGGAGCTGTTTTTT
CASSLLAGVDTGELFF
>TRBV10-1|TRBD1|-|TRBJ1-1
TGCGCCAGCAGTGAGGACAGGGTGAACACTGAAGCTTTCTTT
CASSEDRVNTEAFF
>TRBV12-3/TRBV12-4|-|-|TRBJ1-1
TGTGCCAGCAGAATGGACAGTGAAGCTTTCTTT
CASRMDSEAFF
>TRBV6-5|-|-|TRBJ1-1
TGTGCCAGCCACTTTAGGGTAGAGGGCACTGAAGCTTTCTTT
CASHFRVEGTEAFF
>TRBV7-2|-|-|TRBJ2-3
TGTGCCAGCAGCCTCACAGATACGCAGTATTTT
CASSLTDTQYF
>TRBV28|TRBD1|-|TRBJ1-2
TGTGCCAGCACCCCCTCACAGGGGGCAATTTATGGCTACACCTTC
CASTPSQGAIYGYTF
>TRBV9|-|once|TRBJ2-1
TGTGCCAGCAGCGAACACCCGGGAAATGAGCAGTTCTTC
CASSEHPGNEQFF
>TRBV7-9|TRBD1|-|TRBJ1-3
TGTGCCAGCAGCCCGACAGGGGGCCACTCCTCTGGAAACACCATATATTTT
CASSPTGGHSSGNTIYF
>TRBV3-1/TRBV3-2|TRBD1|-|TRBJ1-2
TGTGCCAGCAGCCGGGACAGGGGGCTGCGTGGCTACACCTTC
CASSRDRGLRGYTF